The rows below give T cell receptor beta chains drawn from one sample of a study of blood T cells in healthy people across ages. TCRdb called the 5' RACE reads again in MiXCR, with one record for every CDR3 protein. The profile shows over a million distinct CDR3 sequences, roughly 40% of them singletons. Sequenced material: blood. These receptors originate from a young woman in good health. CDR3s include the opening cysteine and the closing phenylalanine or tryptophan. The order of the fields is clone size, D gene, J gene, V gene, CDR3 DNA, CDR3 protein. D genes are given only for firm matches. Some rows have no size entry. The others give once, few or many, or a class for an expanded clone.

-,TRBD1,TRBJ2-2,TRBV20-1,TGCAGTGCTAGAGATATCAGGGGGCACGCCGGGGAGCTGTTTTTT,CSARDIRGHAGELFF
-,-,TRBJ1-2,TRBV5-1,TGCGCCAGCAGCTCGCAAGACGGACACTATGGCTACACCTTC,CASSSQDGHYGYTF
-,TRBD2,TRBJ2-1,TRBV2,TGTGCCAGCAGTGAACGGGGGGGCTCCCCCTTCAAGATTTCCTACAATGAGCAGTTCTTC,CASSERGGSPFKISYNEQFF
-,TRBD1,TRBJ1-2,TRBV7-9,TGTGCCAGCAGCCCCAAAAACAGGGGGCACGGGGACTATGGCTACACCTTC,CASSPKNRGHGDYGYTF
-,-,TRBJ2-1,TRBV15,TGTGCCACCAGCAAGGATAGCTCCTACAATGAGCAGTTCTTC,CATSKDSSYNEQFF
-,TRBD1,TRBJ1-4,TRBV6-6,TGTGCCAGCAGTTACTCCCCAGGGGGCGGTGAAAAACTGTTTTTT,CASSYSPGGGEKLFF
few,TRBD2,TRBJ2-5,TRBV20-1,TGCAGTGCTAGAGATTGGACTAGCGGGGTTCGAGAGACCCAGTACTTC,CSARDWTSGVRETQYF
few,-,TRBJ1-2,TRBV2,TGTGCCAGCAGTGGCAGCCGGCTAACCAGCCCCGTCTACACCTTC,CASSGSRLTSPVYTF
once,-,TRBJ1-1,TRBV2,TGCGCCTGCATGGTGCTGGAGAACACTGAAGTTTTCTTT,CACMVLENTEVFF
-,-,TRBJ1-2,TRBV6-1,TGTGCCAGCAGTCCCCGGGGCGGGGTCGATGGCTACACCTTC,CASSPRGGVDGYTF
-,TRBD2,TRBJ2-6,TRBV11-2,TGTGCCAGCAGCCGAGGGACTAGCGGATCTGGGGCCAACGTCCTGACTTTC,CASSRGTSGSGANVLTF
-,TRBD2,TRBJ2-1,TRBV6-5,TGTGCCGGCAGTTCGGGACTAGCCCGCAGTGAGCAGTTCTTC,CAGSSGLARSEQFF
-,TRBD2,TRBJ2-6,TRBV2,TGTGCCAGCAGAAGGACTAGCGGCTCTGGGGCCAACGTCCTGACTTTC,CASRRTSGSGANVLTF
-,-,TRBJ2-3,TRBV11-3,TGTGCCAGCAGCTTGGATCAATTTGGGACGCAGTATTTT,CASSLDQFGTQYF
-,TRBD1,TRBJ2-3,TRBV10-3,TGTGCCATCAGTCCCACGGACAGGGGTTCTACAGATACGCAGTATTTT,CAISPTDRGSTDTQYF
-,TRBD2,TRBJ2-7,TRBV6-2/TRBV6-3,TGTGCCAGCAACCTAGGACTAGCGGGGGTCTCTAGCTCCTACGAGCAGTACTTC,CASNLGLAGVSSSYEQYF
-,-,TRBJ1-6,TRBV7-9,TGTGCCAGCAGCTTAGACCTTAGCGGAACAAATAATTCACCCCTCCACTTT,CASSLDLSGTNNSPLHF
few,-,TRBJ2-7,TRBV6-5,TGTGCCAGCAGTTACTCTCCGGGACAAAACTCCTACGAGCAGTACTTC,CASSYSPGQNSYEQYF